These 18 T cell receptor beta chains were all obtained from the same sample, sequenced in a study of T cell repertoires in cytomegalovirus infection. TCRdb reprocessed the reads with MiXCR, giving one entry per CDR3 protein. The sample gives some 800,000 distinct CDR3 sequences, about 29% of which show up once; 13% is in the top ten. Which antigens these TCRs recognize remains unknown. Sequenced here: cultured CD8+ T cells from PBMCs, sampled from culture after CMV antigen stimulation. These receptors were taken from a human donor in good health (CMV status not recorded). Some clones in this sample may be carry-over from other donors' samples.

This clonotype was picked up many times. The chain links TRBV7-9 to TRBJ1-1, with TRBD1 matching 8 bases. The length of the CDR3 is 14 residues. V shed 1 base and J 5 bases; nucleotides not matched to a gene: 3. The germline V gene encodes CDR1 SEHNR and CDR2 FQNEAQ (reference sequence). CDR3 bases: TGTGCCAGCAGCTTAGGTTACAGGGGGACTGAAGCTTTCTTT. This sequence encodes CASSLGYRGTEAFF.

This chain joins TRBV12-3 or TRBV12-4 and TRBJ1-2; D uncertain. CDR3 length equals 14 residues. Trimming shortened V by 3 bases and J by 1 base, and 9 bases separated the two germline ends. Here the CDR3 reads CASSFTEINYGYTF. The CDR3 nucleotides are TGTGCCAGCAGTTTTACAGAGATTAACTATGGCTACACCTTC.

The rearrangement joins TRBV20-1 to TRBJ2-7; maybe TRBD1 (7 bases). Germline V gene lookup returns CDR1 DFQATT and CDR2 SNEGSKA (reference sequence). The V gene lost 1 base and the J gene lost 1 base, with 23 bases spanning the gap. The CDR3 consists of 18 residues. Here the CDR3 DNA reads TGCAGTGCTAGAGGGCGGGACAGAAAAATTATAGGGTCCTACGAGCAGTACGTC. As protein: CSARGRDRKIIGSYEQYV.

V and J are TRBV5-6 and TRBJ2-1; the match to TRBD2 covers 7 bases. J gave up 6 bases and V 2 bases, and 11 bases lay outside the gene matches. Germline-derived CDR1 and CDR2 are SGHDT and YYEEEE. There are 16 residues in the CDR3. CDR3 DNA: TGTGCCAGCAGCTTACTGGGGGGGATGGTTGGCAATGAGCAGTTCTTC. Protein product: CASSLLGGMVGNEQFF.

This clonotype was counted between two and nine times. V and J are TRBV12-3 or TRBV12-4 and TRBJ1-1; 8 nucleotides align to TRBD1. This CDR3 comprises 15 residues. Losses at the gene ends were 7 bases for V and 0 bases for J; bases not matched to a gene: 7. The CDR3 loop is CASTSTGALNTEAFF. For the CDR3, the DNA is TGTGCCAGCACCTCGACAGGGGCCCTGAACACTGAAGCTTTCTTT.

This chain links TRBV6-6 with TRBJ2-7, with a possible D match to TRBD1 (5 bases). Trimming stripped 4 bases from V and 2 bases from J, with 15 bases between. The germline CDR1 and CDR2 sequences are MNHNY and SVGAGI (reference sequence). The CDR3 extends over 15 amino acids. Written as DNA, the CDR3 is TGTGCCAGCAGTTTCACTCTCGGACAAGCCTACGAGCAGTACGTC. Translated, it gives CASSFTLGQAYEQYV.

This clonotype was detected many times. The chain combines TRBV12-3 or TRBV12-4 with TRBJ2-1; D unresolved. This CDR3 has 13 residues. Between the trimmed V and J ends, which lost 7 bases and 2 bases, there was a span of 9 bases. CDR3 protein: CASIEAPYNEQFF. The CDR3 DNA is TGTGCCAGCATTGAGGCCCCCTACAATGAGCAGTTCTTC.

The chain joins TRBV9 to TRBJ1-2; TRBD1 agrees at 7 bases. In germline, CDR1 is SGDLS, CDR2 YYNGEE. The CDR3 is 15 residues long. The V and J ends lost 3 bases and 0 bases, in that order; junction bases with no gene match: 5. The CDR3 DNA is TGTGCCAGCAGCGAGTTCCAGGGGGCTAACTATGGCTACACCTTC. Translated: CASSEFQGANYGYTF. The entire variable domain, with the rest obtained from reference TRBV9 and TRBJ1-2, is as follows: DSGVTQTPKHLITATGQRVTLRCSPRSGDLSVYWYQQSLDQGLQFLIQYYNGEERAKGNILERFSAQQFPDLHSELNLSSLELGDSALYFCASSEFQGANYGYTFGSGTRLTVV.

This clonotype was recorded a few times. The V call is TRBV19, the J call TRBJ2-3; D perhaps matches TRBD1 (5 bases). This CDR3 has 16 residues. V shed 3 bases and J shed 6 bases, with 19 bases lying between them. CDR1 is LNHDA and CDR2 is SQIVND in the germline V gene (reference sequence). CDR3 sequence: CASSIGEQVLVDTQYF. In DNA, the CDR3 is TGTGCCAGTAGTATTGGGGAACAGGTCCTAGTGGATACGCAGTATTTT. Looking up the rest from reference TRBV19 and TRBJ2-3 gives the full variable domain: DGGITQSPKYLFRKEGQNVTLSCEQNLNHDAMYWYRQDPGQGLRLIYYSQIVNDFQKGDIAEGYSVSREKKESFPLTVTSAQKNPTAFYLCASSIGEQVLVDTQYFGPGTRLTVL.

This clonotype was observed a handful of times. The J gene is TRBJ1-4, the V gene TRBV7-2, with D possibly being TRBD1 (5 bases). This CDR3 region has 14 residues. V lost 2 bases to trimming and J lost 8 bases, with 12 bases between them. Germline V gene sequence: CDR1 SGHTA, CDR2 FQGNSA. The CDR3 protein is CASSLRGRPEKLFF. CDR3 sequence (DNA): TGTGCCAGCAGCTTAAGGGGTAGGCCCGAAAAACTGTTTTTT. The full variable domain, rest sourced from reference TRBV7-2 and TRBJ1-4, is GAGVSQSPSNKVTEKGKDVELRCDPISGHTALYWYRQSLGQGLEFLIYFQGNSAPDKSGLPSDRFSAERTGGSVSTLTIQRTQQEDSAVYLCASSLRGRPEKLFFGSGTQLSVL.

The rearrangement joins TRBV5-1 to TRBJ2-2; tentative D call: TRBD2 (5 bases). V was cut by 5 bases and J by 3 bases, with 11 bases left in between. Per germline, CDR1 SGHRS and CDR2 YFSETQ. This CDR3 has 14 amino acids. CDR3 amino acids: CASRGSEDTGELFF. The CDR3 DNA reads as TGCGCCAGCAGGGGGTCGGAGGACACCGGGGAGCTGTTTTTT.

This clonotype was found a few times. V gene TRBV6-5 combines with J gene TRBJ2-3; 11 nucleotides agree with TRBD2. The trim removed 6 bases at V and 6 bases at J, leaving 8 bases unmatched. Germline V gives CDR1 MNHEY, CDR2 SVGAGI. The CDR3 sequence is 15 residues long. Here the CDR3 reads CASSLGLAAGDTQYF. The CDR3 nucleotides are TGTGCCAGCAGCCTGGGACTAGCGGCCGGGGATACGCAGTATTTT.

The chain recombines TRBV2 with TRBJ1-2; D is unresolved. The germline gives CDR1 SNHLY, CDR2 FYNNEI. Trimming removed 4 bases from V and 0 bases from J, with 6 bases in between. This CDR3 contains 13 residues. CDR3 in DNA: TGTGCCAGCAGTGGGAAGCCTAACTATGGCTACACCTTC. Residues: CASSGKPNYGYTF.

In this sample, this clonotype turned up a few times. This chain connects TRBV5-4 to TRBJ2-7; a weak D match, TRBD1 (5 bases). V was cut by 2 bases and J by 3 bases, with 9 bases left in between. The germline CDR1 and CDR2 sequences are SGHNT and YYREEE (reference sequence). This CDR3 is 13 amino acids long. As DNA, the CDR3 is TGTGCCAGCAGCTTTGGACACGACTACGAGCAGTACTTC. Amino acids: CASSFGHDYEQYF. Full variable domain (missing parts from reference TRBV5-4 and TRBJ2-7): ETGVTQSPTHLIKTRGQQVTLRCSSQSGHNTVSWYQQALGQGPQFIFQYYREEENGRGNFPPRFSGLQFPNYSSELNVNALELDDSALYLCASSFGHDYEQYFGPGTRLTVT.

This clonotype was counted between two and nine times. The gene calls are TRBV12-3 or TRBV12-4 and TRBJ2-5; tentative D call: TRBD2 (7 bases). CDR3 length: 14 residues. V was cut by 3 bases and J by 5 bases, with 13 bases left in between. The CDR3 here is CASSFGGARETQYF. CDR3 coding DNA: TGTGCCAGCAGTTTTGGGGGGGCGCGGGAGACCCAGTACTTC.

CDR3 nucleotide sequence: TGCAGTGCTACAGGGGGCCCTGCTAACTATGGCTACACCTTC. Translated, it gives CSATGGPANYGYTF. This sequence joins TRBV20-1 and TRBJ1-2, with 8 positions matching TRBD1. The ends lost 4 bases at V and 0 bases at J; junction bases unmatched: 4. CDR3 length: 14 amino acids. Germline loops: CDR1 DFQATT, CDR2 SNEGSKA (reference sequence).

Many counts were recorded for this clonotype. The chain is built from TRBV27 and TRBJ2-3; D not resolved. Trimming stripped 0 bases from V and 3 bases from J, with 4 bases between. Germline CDR1 and CDR2: MNHEY and SMNVEV (reference sequence). The CDR3 is 13 residues long. For the CDR3, the DNA is TGTGCCAGCAGTTTATCAGGGACAGATACGCAGTATTTT. Protein: CASSLSGTDTQYF.

On this clonotype itself: A much bigger clone sits one base away, suggesting this may be a read error. The chain recombines TRBV12-3 or TRBV12-4 with TRBJ2-3; 13 bases align to TRBD2. CDR3 size: 18 residues. V gave up 4 bases and J gave up 4 bases; unmatched junction bases: 11. The CDR3: CASSSTLGLAGDPDTQYF. CDR3 DNA: TGTGCCAGCAGTTCAACCCTTGGACTAGCGGGGGACCCAGATACGCAGTATTTT.